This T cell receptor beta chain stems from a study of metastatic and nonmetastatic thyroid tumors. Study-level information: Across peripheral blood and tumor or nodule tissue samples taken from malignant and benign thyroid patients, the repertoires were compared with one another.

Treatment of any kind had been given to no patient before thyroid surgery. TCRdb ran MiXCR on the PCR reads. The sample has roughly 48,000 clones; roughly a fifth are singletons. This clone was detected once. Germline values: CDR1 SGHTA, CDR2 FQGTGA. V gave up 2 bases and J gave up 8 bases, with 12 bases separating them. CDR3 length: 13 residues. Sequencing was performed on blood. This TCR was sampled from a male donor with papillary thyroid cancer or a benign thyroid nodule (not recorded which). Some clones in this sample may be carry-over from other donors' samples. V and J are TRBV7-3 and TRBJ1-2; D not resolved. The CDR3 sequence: CASSLAGSGGYTF. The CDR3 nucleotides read TGTGCCAGCAGCTTAGCCGGGAGTGGAGGCTACACCTTC. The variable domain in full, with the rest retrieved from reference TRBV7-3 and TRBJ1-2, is GAGVSQTPSNKVTEKGKYVELRCDPISGHTALYWYRQSLGQGPEFLIYFQGTGAADDSGLPNDRFFAVRPEGSVSTLKIQRTERGDSAVYLCASSLAGSGGYTFGSGTRLTVV.